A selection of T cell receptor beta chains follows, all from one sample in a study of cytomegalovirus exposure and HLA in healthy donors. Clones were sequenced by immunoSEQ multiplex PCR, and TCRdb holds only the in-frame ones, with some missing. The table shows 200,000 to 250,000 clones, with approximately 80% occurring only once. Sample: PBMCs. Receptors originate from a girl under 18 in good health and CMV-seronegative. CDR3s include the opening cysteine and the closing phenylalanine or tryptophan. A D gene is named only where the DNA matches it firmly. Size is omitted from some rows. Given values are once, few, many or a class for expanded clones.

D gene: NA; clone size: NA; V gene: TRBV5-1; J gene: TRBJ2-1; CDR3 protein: CASSLVQGRVNEQFF; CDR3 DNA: TGCGCCAGCAGCTTGGTCCAGGGAAGGGTCAATGAGCAGTTCTTC
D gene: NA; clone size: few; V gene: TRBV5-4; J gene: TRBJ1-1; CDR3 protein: CASSSKKEARGTEAFF; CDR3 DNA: TGTGCCAGCAGCAGTAAGAAAGAGGCGAGAGGGACTGAAGCTTTCTTT
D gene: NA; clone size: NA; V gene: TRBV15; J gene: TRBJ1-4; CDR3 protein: CATSRSPAGLDEKLFF; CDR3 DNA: TGTGCCACCAGCAGATCCCCGGCAGGTTTGGATGAAAAACTGTTTTTT
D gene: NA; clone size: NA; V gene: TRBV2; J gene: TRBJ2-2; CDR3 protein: CASSEGRRTGELFF; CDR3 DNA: TGTGCCAGCAGTGAAGGTCGGCGGACCGGGGAGCTGTTTTTT
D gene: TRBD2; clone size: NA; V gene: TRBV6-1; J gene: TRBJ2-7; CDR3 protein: CASSEAGTSGSLRYEQYF; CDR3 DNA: TGTGCCAGCAGTGAAGCAGGGACTAGCGGGAGTCTCCGCTACGAGCAGTACTTC
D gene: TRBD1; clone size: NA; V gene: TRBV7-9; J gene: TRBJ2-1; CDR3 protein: CASGSQGAWNEQFF; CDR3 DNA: TGTGCCAGCGGCTCGCAGGGGGCTTGGAATGAGCAGTTCTTC
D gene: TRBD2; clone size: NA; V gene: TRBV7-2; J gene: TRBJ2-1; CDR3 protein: CASRQSGGNYNEQFF; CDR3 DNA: TGTGCCAGCAGGCAAAGCGGGGGGAACTACAATGAGCAGTTCTTC
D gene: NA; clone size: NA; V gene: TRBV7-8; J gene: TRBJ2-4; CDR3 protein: CASSANQGSLAKNIQYF; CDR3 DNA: TGTGCCAGCAGCGCCAACCAAGGTAGCCTAGCCAAAAACATTCAGTACTTC
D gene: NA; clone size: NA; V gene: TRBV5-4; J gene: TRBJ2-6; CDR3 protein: CASSLVPSSGANVLTF; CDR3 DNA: TGTGCCAGCAGCTTGGTCCCCTCCTCTGGGGCCAACGTCCTGACTTTC
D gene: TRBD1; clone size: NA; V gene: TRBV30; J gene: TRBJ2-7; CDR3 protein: CAWSLAGGPRYYEQYF; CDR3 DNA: TGTGCCTGGAGTTTGGCAGGGGGACCGCGATACTACGAGCAGTACTTC
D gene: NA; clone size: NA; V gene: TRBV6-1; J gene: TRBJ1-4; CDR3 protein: CASSDLVGAGNEKLFF; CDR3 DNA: TGTGCCAGCAGTGATTTGGTTGGGGCAGGGAACGAAAAACTGTTTTTT
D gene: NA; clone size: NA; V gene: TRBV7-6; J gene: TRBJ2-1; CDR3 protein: CASSPAYNEQFF; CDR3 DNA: TGTGCCAGCAGCCCAGCCTACAATGAGCAGTTCTTC
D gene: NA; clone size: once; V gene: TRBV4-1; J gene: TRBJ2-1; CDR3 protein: CASSQEEIVSNEQFF; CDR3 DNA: TGCGCCAGCAGCCAAGAAGAGATAGTCTCGAATGAGCAGTTCTTC
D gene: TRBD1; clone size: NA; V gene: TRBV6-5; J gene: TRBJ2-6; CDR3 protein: CASSKDRSEANVLTF; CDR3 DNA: TGTGCCAGCAGTAAGGACAGGAGTGAGGCCAACGTCCTGACTTTC
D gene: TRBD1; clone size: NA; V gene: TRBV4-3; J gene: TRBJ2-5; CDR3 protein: CASSPQYRGPGTQYF; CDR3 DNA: TGCGCCAGCAGCCCGCAATACAGGGGGCCGGGGACCCAGTACTTC
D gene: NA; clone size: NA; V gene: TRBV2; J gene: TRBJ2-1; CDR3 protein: CASNQRNKVEQFF; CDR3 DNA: TGTGCCAGCAACCAGCGAAATAAGGTGGAACAGTTCTTC